Sequencing of this T cell receptor (beta chain) was carried out in a study of T cells in localized non-small cell lung cancer (dated by TCRdb to the early 2020s). Some background on the complete study: The study examined T cell repertoires in a few hundred patients with early-stage NSCLC and compared tumors with uninvolved tumor-adjacent lungs. The cohort comprised roughly 220 treatment-naïve NSCLC patients with resected, localized lung tumors. Of the NSCLC patients, 129 were male and roughly 110 were female, and the mean age was approximately 69 years.

For this clone: It lacks a known antigen. One base away there is no much larger clone; base qualities are not given.

TCR beta CDR3 regions were sequenced from DNA using the immunoSEQ Assay. In the paper's pipeline: T cell density was computed as TCR beta template counts normalized to usable DNA estimated by amplifying housekeeping genes. Using the preseqR package, richness was estimated by extrapolating to 120,000 templates for tissue samples and 400,000 templates for PBMC samples. Clonality was taken to be one minus Pielou's evenness. Tissue-enriched TCRs were identified by differential abundance testing using productive amino-acid clonotypes, minimum total count 5 and alpha 0.1. Repertoire overlap between compartments was quantified with the Jaccard Index and Morisita Overlap Index. GLIPH grouped TCR beta CDR3s together with public tetramer-defined viral CDR3s, and a viral motif had to include at least three viral sequences and also show V-gene enrichment. Imported from immuneACCESS, the table was reduced by TCRdb to in-frame sequences with V and J called. These copies leave out some clones; in studies compared against another copy, an unresolved V gene accounts for under half, and the cause of the remainder is not known. V, J and clone size are those of that table, while D and trimming were read from the DNA. The sample includes some 27,000 clones, with around nine tenths observed a single time. The ten largest account for around 2.8% of the sample.

At diagnosis, tumor, uninvolved tumor-adjacent lung and peripheral blood were collected and then preserved as a mix of FFPE and fresh-frozen material. For TCR repertoire profiling, the blood samples were analyzed as peripheral blood mononuclear cells. Findings and caveats that apply to the study as a whole: The highest T cell clonality was observed in uninvolved tumor-adjacent lung, where clonality exceeded that of tumor, suggesting that antigenic responses were more focused in uninvolved tumor-adjacent lung. Longer overall survival was associated with higher T cell density in blood, whereas shorter survival was associated with higher clonality in adjacent lung. A median of around 60 of the top 100 tumor clones turned up in the paired uninvolved adjacent lung, and approximately 30 of those clones also ranked among the top 100 of that same adjacent lung. Because of the exploratory design, TCR variables were selected using unadjusted p-values without false-discovery rate correction. Because multi-region tumor sequencing was not done, intratumor heterogeneity could not be ruled out.

The germline V gene sets CDR1 to SQVTM and CDR2 to ANQGSEA. From cysteine to phenylalanine, the CDR3 is 13 amino acids long. The DNA shown is the 39-base CDR3, in frame from base 1. V is cut back by 6 bases and J by 1 base, with 5 bases in the junction unmatched. The receptor was derived from a woman aged 18-49 years with stage I lung adenocarcinoma. Source: peripheral blood, taken before any cancer treatment. The chain uses TRBV29-1 and TRBJ1-1, and 7 bases in between align with TRBD1. The base sequence is TGCAGCGTGACAGGGATGGGGAACACTGAAGCTTTCTTT. Translated, it gives CSVTGMGNTEAFF.